This T cell receptor beta chain stems from a study of T cell clonality in common variable immunodeficiency. Clones were sequenced by immunoSEQ multiplex PCR, and TCRdb holds only the in-frame ones, with some missing. This sample carries tens of thousands of clones and no singletons, and around 5.4% goes to the top ten. A word on this clone: The antigen is not known. The read finishes 3 residues shy of the CDR3 end, and the germline J gene is used to complete it.

Regarding the study as a whole: Common variable immunodeficiency TCR beta sequences reportedly had fewer deletions and N-nucleotide insertions. CVID subjects shared fewer TCRbeta clones than healthy controls did.

The CDR3 is 10 residues long. V dropped 7 bases and J dropped 8 bases, with 7 bases sitting between them. Germline-derived CDR1 and CDR2 are SNHLY and FYNNEI. The V gene is TRBV2, the J gene TRBJ2-3, with unresolved D. The sample consisted of peripheral blood mononuclear cells. This clonotype originated in a human donor with common variable immunodeficiency. The CDR3 DNA, read in part, is TGTGCCAGCAATATTGTTACG. Translation gives CASNIVT. The complete CDR3 reads CASNIVTQYF.